These T cell receptor beta chains were read from a single sample in a study of cytotoxic CD8 clonotypes in ibrutinib-treated CLL. Sequencing was performed with immunoSEQ multiplex PCR; in TCRdb, only in-frame clones are kept and a portion is missing. Here the sample spans about 97,000 clones, 78% being singletons. This specimen consisted of PBMCs, obtained after 12 months of ibrutinib treatment. These receptors originate from a human donor with chronic lymphocytic leukemia. CDR3s include the opening cysteine and the closing phenylalanine or tryptophan. Clone size, where shown, is once, few, many, or a class for clones that have expanded.

TRBV19	16	NA	CASSIADRVGNQPQHF
TRBV9	14	few	CASSRTVNTGELFF
TRBV5-1	16	NA	CASSLLAGGNTGELFF
TRBV7-9	15	few	CASSPGDRKNTEAFF
TRBV5-7	14	NA	CASSWGTVSYEQYF
TRBV6-1	14	NA	CASSEALQAGELFF
TRBV6-6	14	NA	CASKARGTYYGYTF
TRBV14	18	NA	CASSFLRGQGLSADTQYF
TRBV9	16	NA	CASSPRVGKVPYEQYF
TRBV7-9	13	NA	CASSGTGSLGQYF
TRBV5-6	14	NA	CASTPRTGPWGYTF
TRBV18	13	NA	CASSPREGNGYTF
TRBV5-1	16	NA	CASSSGARAGVYEQYF
TRBV29-1	12	NA	CSVELGTDTQYF
TRBV7-3	14	once	CASSLERGTGELFF
TRBV5-1	13	few	CASSLTDNSPLHF
TRBV10-2	15	few	CASVPATPNTGELFF
TRBV7-7	14	once	CASSFAGGQTEQFF
TRBV6-1	12	NA	CASSESNTEAFF
TRBV7-9	14	NA	CASSLAGTAHEQYF
TRBV6-5	14	few	CASSYWGPNSPLHF
TRBV6-5	13	few	CASRKTTVRELFF
TRBV6-1	16	few	CASSEPGQARDTEAFF
TRBV27	15	NA	CASSFQTSGTGELFF
TRBV28	16	once	CASSLATGGSNYGYTF
TRBV27	15	NA	CASSFSLAGPHEQFF
TRBV6-7	14	NA	CASSSMTRDSPLHF
TRBV5-1	13	NA	CASTPGQYNEQFF
TRBV29-1	11	NA	CSVAQGSEAFF
TRBV6-6	13	NA	CASSRGLPPEQYF
TRBV2	12	NA	CASSPTGETQYF
TRBV11-1	15	NA	CASSLTGTLNTEAFF
TRBV27	17	NA	CASSLRMQGSYNSPLHF
TRBV10-3	13	NA	CATSRGGFQPQHF
TRBV5-1	13	NA	CASSLVGRETQYF
TRBV4-2	16	NA	CASSQEGQGAQFEQFF
TRBV19	15	once	CASSPHLPYTGELFF
TRBV2	12	few	CASKGEGGGYTF
TRBV18	14	NA	CASSPKGPNYGYTF
TRBV28	15	many	CASSAAGIKTGELFF